A single sample gave rise to the 25 T cell receptor beta chains below, sequenced in a study of cytomegalovirus exposure and HLA in healthy donors. In the PCR, 60 Vbeta and 13 Jbeta primers were used. The repertoire was sequenced with immunoSEQ multiplex PCR; TCRdb's copy has only in-frame clones and lacks some. The sample has around 160,000 clones, about 63% seen once. Specimen: PBMCs. These receptors all come from a woman between 35 and 50 years old in good health and CMV-seropositive.

This chain connects TRBV19 to TRBJ1-1; D gene ambiguous. This CDR3 has 14 amino acids. Trimming shortened V by 0 bases and J by 11 bases, and 16 bases separated the two germline ends. Looked up from germline, CDR1 is LNHDA and CDR2 is SQIVND (reference sequence). This CDR3 is CASSIDRAAGQAFF. CDR3 nucleotides: TGTGCCAGTAGTATAGATCGGGCGGCGGGCCAGGCTTTCTTT.

The chain recombines TRBV15 with TRBJ2-4; TRBD2 aligns across 8 bases. The CDR3 runs to 17 residues. Germline CDR1 LNHNV, CDR2 YYDKDF (reference sequence). V was clipped by 1 base and J by 2 bases; unmatched bases: 7. The CDR3 is CATSRVAREVSKNIQYF. CDR3 coding DNA: TGTGCCACCAGCAGAGTGGCGCGGGAGGTCTCCAAAAACATTCAGTACTTC.

This clone showed up just a few times. J is TRBJ1-2 and V is TRBV5-1, with 12 bases identical to TRBD1. V lost 4 bases and J lost 1; bases outside the gene matches: 14. Germline lookup yields CDR1 SGHRS and CDR2 YFSETQ. The CDR3 is 19 residues long. CDR3 region: CASSRPPGQGAPLNYGYTF. Here the CDR3 DNA reads TGCGCCAGCAGCCGCCCCCCGGGACAGGGGGCCCCCCTTAACTATGGCTACACCTTC. The full variable domain, rest sourced from reference TRBV5-1 and TRBJ1-2, is KAGVTQTPRYLIKTRGQQVTLSCSPISGHRSVSWYQQTPGQGLQFLFEYFSETQRNKGNFPGRFSGRQFSNSRSEMNVSTLELGDSALYLCASSRPPGQGAPLNYGYTFGSGTRLTVV.

J is TRBJ1-1 and V is TRBV6-1; no definite D call. The CDR3 covers 15 residues. Trimming took off 3 bases at V and 2 bases at J, with 13 bases between the two ends. Germline CDR1 reads MNHNS; CDR2 reads SASEGT. The CDR3 region is CASSDPFIRNTEAFF. The CDR3 DNA reads as TGTGCCAGCAGTGACCCTTTTATCAGAAACACTGAAGCTTTCTTT.

The sample holds a few counts of this clone. The chain links TRBV27 to TRBJ2-3; 8 bases map to TRBD2. CDR1 is MNHEY and CDR2 is SMNVEV in the germline V gene (reference sequence). The CDR3 loop spans 17 amino acids. The junction had 18 bases not matched to a gene; V was cut back by 4 bases and J by 9 bases. The CDR3: CASSSAASGSGKGTQYF. DNA of the CDR3: TGTGCCAGCAGTTCAGCAGCTAGCGGGTCCGGAAAGGGCACGCAGTATTTT.

This chain links TRBV29-1 with TRBJ1-2; 7 nucleotides line up with TRBD1. This CDR3 is 15 amino acids long. The germline V gene encodes CDR1 SQVTM and CDR2 ANQGSEA. The V segment lost 1 base and the J segment 2 bases; nucleotides outside the gene matches: 7. CDR3 in amino acids: CSVEGSGGTNYGYTF. The CDR3 DNA reads TGCAGCGTTGAAGGGTCAGGGGGAACGAACTATGGCTACACCTTC.

The chain joins TRBV28 to TRBJ2-7, with 13 bases matching TRBD2. CDR3 length: 17 residues. Germline V gene data show CDR1 as MDHEN and CDR2 as SYDVKM. Unmatched junction bases numbered 10, after V lost 6 bases and J lost 2 bases. The CDR3 DNA reads TGTGCCAGCAGAATAGACCACGGGACTAGCGGGACCTACGAGCAGTACTTC. The encoded protein is CASRIDHGTSGTYEQYF.

V is TRBV7-9 and J is TRBJ2-4; D perhaps matches TRBD1 (5 bases). Germline assignment: CDR1 SEHNR and CDR2 FQNEAQ (reference sequence). The V end was cut by 5 bases, the J end by 5 bases, with 10 bases between. This CDR3 region has 13 residues. CDR3 DNA: TGTGCCAGCAGCGATCTCAGGGAAAACATTCAGTACTTC. It yields the protein CASSDLRENIQYF.

The chain carries TRBV27 and TRBJ2-7, with D tentatively TRBD2 (6 bases). Germline V gives CDR1 MNHEY, CDR2 SMNVEV (reference sequence). The CDR3 has 14 amino acids. The ends were cut back, 0 bases at V and 2 bases at J, with 8 bases in the middle. The CDR3 bases are TGTGCCAGCAGTTTATCAGCGGGTCCCTACGAGCAGTACTTC. Translating it yields CASSLSAGPYEQYF.

The V and J genes are TRBV7-6 and TRBJ1-3; no clear D gene. V was shortened by 0 bases and J by 4 bases, with 10 bases between the two germline ends. Germline assignment: CDR1 SGHVS and CDR2 FNYEAQ. The CDR3 runs to 15 residues. CDR3 residues: CASSLAPSGGNTIYF. Here the CDR3 DNA reads TGTGCCAGCAGCTTAGCACCAAGCGGGGGAAACACCATATATTTT.

The rearrangement links TRBV14 to TRBJ2-1; 7 bases align to TRBD1. V shed 1 base, J shed 8 bases, and the junction held 2 bases outside the gene matches. Germline lookup yields CDR1 SGHDN and CDR2 FVKESK. The CDR3 runs 13 residues. CDR3 amino acids: CASSQGQGYEQFF. The CDR3 nucleotides are TGTGCCAGCAGCCAAGGACAGGGCTATGAGCAGTTCTTC.

This clone was found a few times. V is TRBV6-5 and J is TRBJ2-7, with D perhaps matching TRBD2 (6 bases). Germline CDR1 is MNHEY and CDR2 is SVGAGI. V shed 3 bases and J shed 2 bases, with 14 bases lying between them. The CDR3 totals 15 residues. This chain's CDR3 is CASSYGGGRAYEQYF. The CDR3 region has the DNA TGTGCCAGCAGTTATGGGGGAGGTAGGGCCTACGAGCAGTACTTC.

V gene TRBV6-1 combines with J gene TRBJ2-1; D uncertain. Looked up from germline, CDR1 is MNHNS and CDR2 is SASEGT. Between the trimmed V and J ends, which lost 0 bases and 7 bases, there was a span of 13 bases. There are 15 residues in the CDR3. The DNA of the CDR3 is TGTGCCAGCAGTGAAGCGATGAACAGATTTAATGAGCAGTTCTTC. It yields the protein CASSEAMNRFNEQFF.

This chain uses TRBV5-1 with TRBJ2-2, with D possibly matching TRBD1 (6 bases). The length of the CDR3 is 16 residues. Germline lookup yields CDR1 SGHRS and CDR2 YFSETQ. V lost 4 bases and J 5 bases, leaving 18 bases between the germline ends. This chain's CDR3 is CASSPQTGMITGELFF. The CDR3 nucleotides are TGCGCCAGCAGCCCGCAGACAGGAATGATTACCGGGGAGCTGTTTTTT.

CDR3 sequence reads: CASSFGQHTSTDTQYF. DNA of the CDR3: TGTGCCAGCAGCTTCGGACAGCATACCAGCACAGATACGCAGTATTTT. The chain links TRBV11-2 to TRBJ2-3, with D maybe TRBD1 (6 bases). From germline, CDR1 is SGHAT and CDR2 FQNNGV. This CDR3 is built from 16 residues. The V gene lost 3 bases and the J gene lost 0 bases, with 13 bases spanning the gap.

About this clone itself: A junction end diverges from the germline sequence, so it may reflect a read error. The V call is TRBV7-9, the J call TRBJ2-5; 7 bases map to TRBD1. The CDR3 has 15 amino acids. Germline CDR1 reads SEHNR; CDR2 reads FQNEAQ (reference sequence). The CDR3 spells CSSSLPGTVQETQYF. The CDR3 DNA reads TGTTCCAGCAGCTTACCCGGGACAGTTCAAGAGACCCAGTACTTC.

The chain links TRBV7-2 to TRBJ1-2; no reliable D call. V gave up 3 bases and J gave up 4 bases, with 9 bases separating them. The CDR3 covers 13 residues. From germline, CDR1 is SGHTA and CDR2 FQGNSA. CDR3: CASSLYTPYGYTF. In nucleotides, the CDR3 is TGTGCCAGCAGCTTGTATACACCCTATGGCTACACCTTC.

This clone has more than one count but fewer than ten. The chain combines TRBV6-1 with TRBJ1-4, with D unresolved. Germline lookup yields CDR1 MNHNS and CDR2 SASEGT. The V gene lost 6 bases and the J gene lost 5 bases, with 7 bases spanning the gap. The CDR3 totals 12 residues. CDR3 sequence (DNA): TGTGCCAGCAGGGCAGGAAATGAAAAACTGTTTTTT. Translated, it gives CASRAGNEKLFF.

The rearrangement uses TRBV18 and TRBJ2-5; D gene ambiguous. Trimming removed 1 base at V and 7 bases at J, with 13 bases between. The CDR3 has 14 residues. Per the germline V gene, CDR1 is KGHSH and CDR2 is LQKENI. CDR3 protein: CASSPQEVTGTQYF. The CDR3 DNA reads TGTGCCAGCTCACCACAAGAGGTCACTGGGACCCAGTACTTC.

This clone was detected once. This rearrangement joins TRBV5-1 to TRBJ2-1; D is perhaps TRBD1 (6 bases). This CDR3 is 15 amino acids long. The germline gives CDR1 SGHRS, CDR2 YFSETQ. Between the trimmed V and J ends, which lost 4 bases and 0 bases, there was a span of 11 bases. CDR3 region: CASSETGPSYNEQFF. Here the CDR3 DNA reads TGCGCCAGCAGCGAGACAGGTCCCTCCTACAATGAGCAGTTCTTC.

J is TRBJ2-3 and V is TRBV11-3; 10 bases line up with TRBD2. After removal of 4 bases from V and 2 bases from J, the junction contained 9 bases not matched to a gene. The CDR3 spans 17 residues. Germline-derived CDR1 and CDR2 are SGHNT and YENEEA. The CDR3 DNA reads TGTGCCAGCAGCTCTTTTCTAGCGGGGGACGCCACAGATACGCAGTATTTT. Its protein is CASSSFLAGDATDTQYF.

The chain uses TRBV6-1 and TRBJ2-2; 8 positions agree with TRBD1. The CDR3 runs to 13 residues. Germline V gene sequence: CDR1 MNHNS, CDR2 SASEGT. J gave up 6 bases and V 6 bases, and 3 bases lay outside the gene matches. As DNA, the CDR3 is TGTGCCAGCAGACGGACAGGGCCCGGGGAGCTGTTTTTT. Protein sequence: CASRRTGPGELFF.

The chain is built from TRBV7-9 and TRBJ2-7; 8 nucleotides agree with TRBD2. Unmatched junction bases numbered 3, after V lost 1 base and J lost 1 base. Germline values: CDR1 SEHNR, CDR2 FQNEAQ (reference sequence). This CDR3 has 15 residues. CDR3 loop: CASSLGAGVSYEQYF. Written as DNA, the CDR3 is TGTGCCAGCAGCTTAGGAGCGGGAGTATCCTACGAGCAGTACTTC.

A word on this clone: The same CDR3 can be traced to other DNA sequences in this sample. The chain combines TRBV19 with TRBJ1-5, with TRBD1 identical over 10 bases. This CDR3 has 14 residues. CDR1 LNHDA and CDR2 SQIVND come from the germline V gene (reference sequence). J gave up 2 bases and V 6 bases, and 1 base lay outside the gene matches. As DNA, the CDR3 is TGTGCCAGTAGCGGGACAGGGGGCAATCAGCCCCAGCATTTT. Its protein is CASSGTGGNQPQHF.

This chain uses TRBV6-1 with TRBJ2-4; TRBD2 might be the D (6 bases). CDR3 size: 16 residues. In germline, CDR1 is MNHNS, CDR2 SASEGT. Between the trimmed V and J ends, which lost 1 base and 3 bases, there was a span of 13 bases. In nucleotides, the CDR3 is TGTGCCAGCAGTGAAGGGAGGGTAAATCTCAAAAACATTCAGTACTTC. Protein product: CASSEGRVNLKNIQYF.